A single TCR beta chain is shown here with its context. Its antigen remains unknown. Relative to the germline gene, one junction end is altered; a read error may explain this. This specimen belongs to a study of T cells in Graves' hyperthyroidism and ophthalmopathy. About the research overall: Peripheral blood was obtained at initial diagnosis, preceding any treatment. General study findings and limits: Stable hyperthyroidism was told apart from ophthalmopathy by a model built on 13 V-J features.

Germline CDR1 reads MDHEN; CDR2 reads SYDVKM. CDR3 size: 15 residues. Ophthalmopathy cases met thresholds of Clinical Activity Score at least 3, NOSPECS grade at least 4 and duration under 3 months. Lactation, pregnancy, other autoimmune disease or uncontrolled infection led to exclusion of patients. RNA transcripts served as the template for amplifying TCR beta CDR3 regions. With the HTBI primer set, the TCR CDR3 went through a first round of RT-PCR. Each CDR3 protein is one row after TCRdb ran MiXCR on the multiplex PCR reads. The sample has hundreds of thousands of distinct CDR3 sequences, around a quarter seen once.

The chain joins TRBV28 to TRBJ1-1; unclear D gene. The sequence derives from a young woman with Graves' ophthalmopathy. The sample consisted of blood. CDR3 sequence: CASSLSLRANTEAFF. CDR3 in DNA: TGTGCCAGTAGTTTATCCCTCCGGGCGAACACTGAAGCTTTCTTT.